Detailed here is one T cell receptor beta chain. Its specificity is not known. Patients had chemo-refractory metastatic non-small-cell lung cancer and received focal radiation plus CTLA-4 blockade that used ipilimumab. Repertoires were generated with immunoSEQ multiplex PCR, while TCRdb's copy carries only in-frame clones and drops some. The top ten hold around 8.3% of the sample, which has approximately 44,000 clones, around 76% seen once. The entry originates in a study of radiotherapy plus CTLA-4 blockade in lung cancer. The study, taken as a whole, reports: TCR clones of tumor origin grew in blood after radiotherapy plus ipilimumab. The authors reported that early blood T cell clone dynamics, with interferon-beta, best predicted response.

The origin of this receptor is a human donor with non-small cell lung cancer who had stable disease on radiotherapy plus ipilimumab. The sequenced sample was peripheral blood, obtained from a patient treated with radiotherapy plus ipilimumab.

CDR3 DNA: TGTGCCAGCACCGACAGCAAGTACGAGCAGTACGTC. Translation gives CASTDSKYEQYV. This rearrangement joins TRBV28 to TRBJ2-7; TRBD1 is a possible D gene (5 bases). CDR1 MDHEN and CDR2 SYDVKM come from the germline V gene. Trimming pared 7 bases from V and 4 bases from J, leaving 11 bases between. This CDR3 is 12 amino acids long.